This TCR beta chain was recorded in a study of human T cells and chemical hapten exposure. Study context: TCR yields differed between samples (mainly from small differences in pooled library volume). Findings of the study overall: Patch test score tracked positively with PT1 expanded TCR counts. Once DPC sensitization occurred, TCRs above 1 in 1000 frequency showed no change.

A single record per CDR3 protein comes from TCRdb applying MiXCR to the RACE reads. Of 150,000 to 200,000 distinct CDR3 sequences listed, around 15% were seen once; the top ten hold about 1.7%. Trimming removed 6 bases from V and 3 bases from J, with 12 bases in between. CDR3 length: 14 residues. The time point: patch test 1, 2 weeks after DPC sensitization. The treatment is: therapeutic diphenylcyclopropenone sensitization with weekly scalp DPC. Unseparated into fractions, whole blood served as the source from which total RNA was extracted. This clonotype was picked up a small number of times. What it binds is not known.

Sequenced material: whole blood, taken in connection with sensitization to the hapten diphenylcyclopropenone (DPC). The rearrangement joins TRBV12-3 or TRBV12-4 to TRBJ2-1, with D perhaps matching TRBD2 (6 bases). This clonotype was obtained from a woman in her 30s with alopecia areata. Some clones in this sample may be carry-over from other donors' samples. The CDR3 nucleotides read TGTGCCAGCAGAGTGGGGGGTTACTACAATGAGCAGTTCTTC. Amino acid sequence: CASRVGGYYNEQFF.